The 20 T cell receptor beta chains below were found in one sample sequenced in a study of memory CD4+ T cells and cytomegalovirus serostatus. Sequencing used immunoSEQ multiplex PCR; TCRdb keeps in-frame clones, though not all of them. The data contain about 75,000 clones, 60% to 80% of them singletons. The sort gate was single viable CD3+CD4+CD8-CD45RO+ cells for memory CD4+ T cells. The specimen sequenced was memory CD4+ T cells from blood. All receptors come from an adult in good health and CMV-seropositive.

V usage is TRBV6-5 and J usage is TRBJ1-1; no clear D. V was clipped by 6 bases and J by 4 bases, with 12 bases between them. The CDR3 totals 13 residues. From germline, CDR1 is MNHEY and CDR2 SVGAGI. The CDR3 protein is CASSTLLGTEAFF. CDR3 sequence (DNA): TGTGCCAGCAGCACCCTGTTGGGCACTGAAGCTTTCTTT.

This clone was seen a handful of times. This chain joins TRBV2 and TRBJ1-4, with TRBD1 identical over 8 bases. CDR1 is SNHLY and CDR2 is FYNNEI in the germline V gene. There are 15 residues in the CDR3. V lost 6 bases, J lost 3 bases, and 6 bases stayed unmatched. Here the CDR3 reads CASRDRGVANEKLFF. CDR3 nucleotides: TGTGCCAGCAGAGACAGGGGAGTCGCTAATGAAAAACTGTTTTTT.

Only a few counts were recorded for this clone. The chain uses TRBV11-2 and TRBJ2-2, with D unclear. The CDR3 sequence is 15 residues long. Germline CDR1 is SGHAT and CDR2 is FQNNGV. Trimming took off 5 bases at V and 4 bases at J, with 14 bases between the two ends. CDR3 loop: CASSSLRWSTGELFF. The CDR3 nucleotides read TGTGCCAGCAGCAGCCTACGGTGGAGCACCGGGGAGCTGTTTTTT.

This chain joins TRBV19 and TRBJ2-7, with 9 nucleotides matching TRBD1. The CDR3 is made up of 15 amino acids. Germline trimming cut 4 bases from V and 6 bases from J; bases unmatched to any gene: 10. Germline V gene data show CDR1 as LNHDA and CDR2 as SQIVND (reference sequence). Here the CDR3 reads CASSTPGQGVSEQYF. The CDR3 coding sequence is TGTGCCAGTAGTACGCCGGGACAGGGAGTAAGCGAGCAGTACTTC. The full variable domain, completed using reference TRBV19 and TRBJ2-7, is DGGITQSPKYLFRKEGQNVTLSCEQNLNHDAMYWYRQDPGQGLRLIYYSQIVNDFQKGDIAEGYSVSREKKESFPLTVTSAQKNPTAFYLCASSTPGQGVSEQYFGPGTRLTVT.

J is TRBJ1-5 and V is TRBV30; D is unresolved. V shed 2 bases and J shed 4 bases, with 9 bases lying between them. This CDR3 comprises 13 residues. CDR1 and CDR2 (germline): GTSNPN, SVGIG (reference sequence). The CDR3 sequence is CAWSLGDNQPQHF. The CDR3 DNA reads TGTGCCTGGAGTCTCGGAGATAATCAGCCCCAGCATTTT.

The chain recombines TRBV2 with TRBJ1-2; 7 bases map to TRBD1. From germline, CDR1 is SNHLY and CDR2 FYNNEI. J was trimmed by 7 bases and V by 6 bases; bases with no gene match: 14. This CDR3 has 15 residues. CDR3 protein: CASRSTRQGGGGYTF. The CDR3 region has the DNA TGTGCCAGCAGGTCTACCCGACAGGGCGGGGGTGGCTACACCTTC.

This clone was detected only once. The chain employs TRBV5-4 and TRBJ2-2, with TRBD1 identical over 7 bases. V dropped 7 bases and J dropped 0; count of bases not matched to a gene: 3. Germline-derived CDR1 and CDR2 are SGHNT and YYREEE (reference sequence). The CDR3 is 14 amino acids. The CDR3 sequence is CASGDRANTGELFF. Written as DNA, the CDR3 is TGTGCCAGCGGCGACAGGGCGAACACCGGGGAGCTGTTTTTT.

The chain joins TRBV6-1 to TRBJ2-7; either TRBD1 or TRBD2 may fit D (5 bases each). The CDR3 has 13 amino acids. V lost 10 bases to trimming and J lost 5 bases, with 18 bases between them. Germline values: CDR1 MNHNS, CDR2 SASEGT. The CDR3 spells CANPRDGTDEQYF. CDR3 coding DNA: TGTGCCAATCCACGGGACGGAACTGACGAGCAGTACTTC.

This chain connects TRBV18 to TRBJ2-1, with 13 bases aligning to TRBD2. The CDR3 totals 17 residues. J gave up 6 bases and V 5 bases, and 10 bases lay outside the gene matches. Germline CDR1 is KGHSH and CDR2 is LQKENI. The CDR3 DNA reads TGTGCCAGCTCAGCGGCGACTAGCGGGGGGTACTTCAATGAGCAGTTCTTC. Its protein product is CASSAATSGGYFNEQFF. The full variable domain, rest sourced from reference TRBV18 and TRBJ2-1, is NAGVMQNPRHLVRRRGQEARLRCSPMKGHSHVYWYRQLPEEGLKFMVYLQKENIIDESGMPKERFSAEFPKEGPSILRIQQVVRGDSAAYFCASSAATSGGYFNEQFFGPGTRLTVL.

The CDR3 loop is CASSVRGYEQYF. CDR3 DNA: TGTGCCAGCAGTGTCAGAGGCTACGAGCAGTACTTC. The chain combines TRBV11-1 with TRBJ2-7; D ambiguous. Trimming cost V 6 bases and J 3 bases, with 9 bases left between them. Germline-derived CDR1 and CDR2 are SGHAT and FQDESV (reference sequence). The CDR3 is 12 amino acids.

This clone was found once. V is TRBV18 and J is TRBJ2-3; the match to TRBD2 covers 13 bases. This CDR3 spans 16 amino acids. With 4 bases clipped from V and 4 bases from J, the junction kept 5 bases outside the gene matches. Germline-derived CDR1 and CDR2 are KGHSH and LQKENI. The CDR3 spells CASSLPGLAGSDTQYF. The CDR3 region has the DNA TGTGCCAGCTCACTCCCGGGACTAGCGGGATCAGATACGCAGTATTTT.

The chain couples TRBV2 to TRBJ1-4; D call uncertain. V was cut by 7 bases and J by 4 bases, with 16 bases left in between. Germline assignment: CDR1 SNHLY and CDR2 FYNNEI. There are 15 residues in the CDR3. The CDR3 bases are TGTGCCAGCACCCCCCGGCCTAGGGTTAATGAAAAACTGTTTTTT. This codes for CASTPRPRVNEKLFF.

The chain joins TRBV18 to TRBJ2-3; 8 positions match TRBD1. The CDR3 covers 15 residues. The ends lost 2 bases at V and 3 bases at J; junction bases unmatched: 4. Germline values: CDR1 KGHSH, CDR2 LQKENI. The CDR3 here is CASSPRTGRTDTQYF. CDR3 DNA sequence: TGTGCCAGCTCACCAAGGACAGGGCGGACAGATACGCAGTATTTT.

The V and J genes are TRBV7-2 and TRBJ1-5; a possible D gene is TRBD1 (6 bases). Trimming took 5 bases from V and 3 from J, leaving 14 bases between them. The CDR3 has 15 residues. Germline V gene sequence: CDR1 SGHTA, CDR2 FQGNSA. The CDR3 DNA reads TGTGCCAGCAGCGTAACCGGGACATTCAATCAGCCCCAGCATTTT. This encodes CASSVTGTFNQPQHF.

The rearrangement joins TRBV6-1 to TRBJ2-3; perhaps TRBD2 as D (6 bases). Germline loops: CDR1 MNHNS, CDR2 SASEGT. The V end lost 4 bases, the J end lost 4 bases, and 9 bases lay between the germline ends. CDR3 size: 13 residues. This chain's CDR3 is CASSGLASDTQYF. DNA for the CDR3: TGTGCCAGCAGTGGGCTAGCGTCAGATACGCAGTATTTT.

CDR3 in amino acids: CASSEMGLAGTTYNEQFF. CDR3 DNA sequence: TGTGCCAGCAGTGAAATGGGACTAGCGGGGACTACCTACAATGAGCAGTTCTTC. This chain links TRBV2 with TRBJ2-1, with 13 bases that match TRBD2. The V gene end was trimmed by 2 bases and the J gene end by 2 bases; junction bases not matched to a gene: 6. In germline, CDR1 is SNHLY, CDR2 FYNNEI. The CDR3 runs 18 residues.

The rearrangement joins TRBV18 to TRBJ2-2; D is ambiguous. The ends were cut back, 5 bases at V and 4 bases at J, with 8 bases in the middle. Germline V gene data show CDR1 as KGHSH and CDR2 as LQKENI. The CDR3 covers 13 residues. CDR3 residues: CASSGRGTGELFF. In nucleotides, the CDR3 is TGTGCCAGCTCAGGGCGCGGCACCGGGGAGCTGTTTTTT.

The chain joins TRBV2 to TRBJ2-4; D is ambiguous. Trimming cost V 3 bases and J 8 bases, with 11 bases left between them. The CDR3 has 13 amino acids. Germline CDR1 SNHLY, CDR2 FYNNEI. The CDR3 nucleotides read TGTGCCAGCAGTGAGGGTCCCGATTACATTCAGTACTTC. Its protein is CASSEGPDYIQYF.

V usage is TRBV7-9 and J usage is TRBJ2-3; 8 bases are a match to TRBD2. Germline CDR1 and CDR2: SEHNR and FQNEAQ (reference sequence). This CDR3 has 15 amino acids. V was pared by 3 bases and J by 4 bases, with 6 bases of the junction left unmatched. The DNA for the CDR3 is TGTGCCAGCAGCTTTGGCGGGGGGATGGCAGATACGCAGTATTTT. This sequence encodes CASSFGGGMADTQYF.

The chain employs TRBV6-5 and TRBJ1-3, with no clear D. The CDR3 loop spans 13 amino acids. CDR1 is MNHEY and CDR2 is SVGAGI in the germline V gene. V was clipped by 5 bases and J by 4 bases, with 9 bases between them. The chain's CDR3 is CASSPPGGNTIYF. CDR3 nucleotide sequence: TGTGCCAGCAGTCCCCCCGGGGGAAACACCATATATTTT.